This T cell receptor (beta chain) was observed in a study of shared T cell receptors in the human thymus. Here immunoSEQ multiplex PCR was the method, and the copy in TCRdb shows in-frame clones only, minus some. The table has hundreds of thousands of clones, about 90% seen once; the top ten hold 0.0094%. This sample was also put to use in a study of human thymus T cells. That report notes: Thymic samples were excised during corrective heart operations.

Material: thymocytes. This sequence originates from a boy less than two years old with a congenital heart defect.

CDR3 DNA: TGTGCCAGCAGTTACTCCGGACAGATACAAGAGACCCAGTACTTC. Translating it yields CASSYSGQIQETQYF. The V and J genes are TRBV6-6 and TRBJ2-5; TRBD1 is a possible D gene (6 bases). V was cut by 0 bases and J by 2 bases, with 10 bases left in between. The CDR3 has 15 residues. CDR1 and CDR2 from the germline V gene are MNHNY and SVGAGI (reference sequence).